Listed below are T cell receptor beta chains from one sample, sequenced in a study of cytomegalovirus exposure and HLA in healthy donors. Sequencing used immunoSEQ multiplex PCR; TCRdb keeps in-frame clones, though not all of them. Among around 140,000 clones listed, more than 60% were seen once. Sequences were obtained from PBMCs. The receptor source for this set is a man between 40 and 49 years old in good health and CMV-seropositive. The CDR3 runs from the conserved cysteine through the conserved F or W.

cdr3_length v_call cdr3_aa
17 TRBV9 CASAPYGEGGHADTQYF
11 TRBV28 CASSLGTEAFF
16 TRBV27 CASSLSPGTRKHKQFF
13 TRBV11-2 CASLLGSQETQYF
15 TRBV5-4 CASSLEFKTNSPLHF
19 TRBV4-3 CASSQEGSRVGLATGELFF
12 TRBV6-5 CASRQGAGELFF
13 TRBV6-1 CASSEYGAYEQYF
15 TRBV5-4 CASRTGLAGGNEQFF
15 TRBV7-9 CASSLLAGDTDTQYF
16 TRBV13 CASSFGGDQNTGELFF
15 TRBV7-2 CASSSGQGNYNEQFF
15 TRBV19 CASSIDRARPNEQFF
12 TRBV28 CATSPGDYEQYF
16 TRBV4-1 CASSQARLGSTDTQYF
15 TRBV27 CASRPTSGSFHEQYF
15 TRBV6-5 CASSYGYRMNTEAFF
12 TRBV9 CASSVGQSEAFF
15 TRBV4-1 CASSQVPGQGPEAFF
16 TRBV7-2 CASSFPSGRGAETQYF
14 TRBV27 CASSLASSTDTQYF
15 TRBV4-1 CASSQDPLRSPTIYF
15 TRBV27 CASSPRTLPSSPLHF
16 TRBV19 CASSRWQGSGFNEQFF
14 TRBV15 CATSSENGYNEQFF
15 TRBV7-9 CASSSGVGGQDTQYF
13 TRBV9 CASSHGSSYEQYF
13 TRBV7-2 CASSPGLFVAAFF
15 TRBV19 CASQEGGRAPDTQYF
14 TRBV9 CASSVASGSYEQYF
10 TRBV2 CASSEVCQYF
13 TRBV2 CASSIYGRETQYF
14 TRBV7-2 CASSSTSASYEQYF
14 TRBV7-2 CASSVQALQETQYF
16 TRBV19 CASSILLDRGRNTIYF
13 TRBV10-1 CASSELRTGELFF
15 TRBV4-1 CASGPLALSTDTQYF
17 TRBV21-1 CASSIRGPGRGVGEAFF
13 TRBV28 CAHQQGLNTEAFF
12 TRBV30 CAWSLTYNEQFF
15 TRBV4-1 CASSQAYRMNTEAFF
14 TRBV5-4 CASSVKGGTYEQYF
14 TRBV9 CASGGGTSAYEQYF
13 TRBV29-1 CSVTTLAAHEQYF
16 TRBV6-1 CASSEARGSGANGLTF
14 TRBV5-1 CASSLTGRVTEAFF
10 TRBV18 CATAGTEAFF
15 TRBV10-3 CAISTGTSGPNEQFF
15 TRBV27 CASSFRLAGYNEQFF
19 TRBV5-1 CASSLAFGASGINTDTQYF
15 TRBV5-1 CASSHGTGTLYEQYF
13 TRBV27 CASQGLLAGELFF
14 TRBV4-2 CASSQEVLQETQYF